The entry below gives a single TCR beta chain sequence along with its context. UMI-tagged TRB cDNA libraries were built via 5' RACE. Reanalyzing the 5' RACE reads, TCRdb keeps one entry per CDR3 protein, without DNA. The sample has 45,000 to 70,000 distinct CDR3 sequences; the top ten hold 20% to 25%. This sample stems from a study of CXCR3-negative and CXCR3-positive naive CD8 T cells. Looked up from germline, CDR1 is SGHTA and CDR2 is FQGTGA. This CDR3 is 15 amino acids long. The chain employs TRBV7-3 and TRBJ2-5; TCRdb calls TRBD2, which cannot be checked without DNA. Sequenced: memory CD8+ T cells from blood. The clonotype comes from a human donor in good health. Some clones in this sample may be carry-over from other donors' samples. The CDR3 reads CASSPSGGQGETQYF.